One and the same sample provided the 5 T cell receptor beta chains below, sequenced in a study of post-analysis software for immune sequencing data. Unique molecular identifiers were carried by the TCR beta cDNA libraries. TCRdb independently ran MiXCR on the PCR reads; one entry per CDR3 protein. The sample carries about 820,000 distinct CDR3 sequences, around 50% recorded once. These receptors lack a known antigen. Findings of the study overall: Patients carried 4 or 5 TRBV segments more frequently than controls did, and TRBV5-6, TRBV5-1 and TRBV20-1 were among them.

The sample taken for sequencing was blood. Source of these receptors: a girl between 10 and 17 years old with multiple sclerosis.

The rearrangement links TRBV10-3 to TRBJ2-1; no clear D. The ends were cut back, 5 bases at V and 6 bases at J, with 5 bases in the middle. Germline CDR1 and CDR2: ENHRY and SYGVKD. The CDR3 is 11 residues long. The CDR3: CAISNGNEQFF. CDR3 bases: TGTGCCATCAGTAATGGCAATGAGCAGTTCTTC.

The rearrangement uses TRBV5-4 and TRBJ2-6, with a possible D match to TRBD2 (5 bases). The germline CDR1 and CDR2 sequences are SGHNT and YYREEE (reference sequence). V was trimmed by 0 bases and J by 0 bases, leaving 7 bases between them. There are 16 residues in the CDR3. For the CDR3, the DNA is TGTGCCAGCAGCTTGGAGGGAGCCTCTGGGGCCAACGTCCTGACTTTC. It specifies CASSLEGASGANVLTF.

This chain joins TRBV29-1 and TRBJ2-5; 8 bases are a match to TRBD1. The CDR3 spans 13 residues. V lost 8 bases to trimming and J lost 4 bases; unmatched junction nucleotides: 9. Germline CDR1 reads SQVTM; CDR2 reads ANQGSEA. DNA for the CDR3: TGCAGCTCGGGACAGGCCCAAGCAGAGACCCAGTACTTC. Amino acids: CSSGQAQAETQYF.

The V and J genes are TRBV2 and TRBJ2-6; possible D gene TRBD1, 6 bases. The CDR3 covers 19 residues. The V end lost 4 bases, the J end lost 0 bases, and 19 bases lay between the germline ends. Germline V lookup: CDR1 SNHLY, CDR2 FYNNEI. CDR3 in amino acids: CASSGLSGRGTSGANVLTF. The CDR3, as DNA: TGTGCCAGCAGTGGTCTCTCTGGCAGGGGTACCTCTGGGGCCAACGTCCTGACTTTC.

This chain uses TRBV6-1 with TRBJ2-1; the match to TRBD2 covers 7 bases. V trimming: 7 bases; J trimming: 0 bases; junction bases outside the gene matches: 9. CDR3 length equals 16 residues. Germline loops: CDR1 MNHNS, CDR2 SASEGT. In DNA, the CDR3 is TGTGCCAGCACGCAACTAGCGACCTCCTCCTACAATGAGCAGTTCTTC. Protein: CASTQLATSSYNEQFF.